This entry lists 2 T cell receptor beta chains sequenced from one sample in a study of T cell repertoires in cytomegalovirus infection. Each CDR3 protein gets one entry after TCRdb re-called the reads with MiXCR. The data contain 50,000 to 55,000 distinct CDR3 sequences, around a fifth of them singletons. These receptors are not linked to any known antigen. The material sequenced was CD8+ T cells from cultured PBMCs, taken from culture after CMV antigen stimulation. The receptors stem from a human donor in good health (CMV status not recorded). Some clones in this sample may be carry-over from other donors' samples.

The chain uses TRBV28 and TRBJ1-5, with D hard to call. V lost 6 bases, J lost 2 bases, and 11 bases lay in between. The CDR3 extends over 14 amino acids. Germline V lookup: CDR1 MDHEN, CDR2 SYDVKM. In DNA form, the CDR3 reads TGTGCCAGCAGGCTCGAATTAGGCAATCAGCCCCAGCATTTT. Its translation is CASRLELGNQPQHF.

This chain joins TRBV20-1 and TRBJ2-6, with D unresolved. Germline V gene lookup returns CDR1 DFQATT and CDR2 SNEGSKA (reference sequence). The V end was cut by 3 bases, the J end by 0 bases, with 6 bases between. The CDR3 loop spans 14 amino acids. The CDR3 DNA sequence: TGCAGTGCTAGGGACGACTCTGGGGCCAACGTCCTGACTTTC. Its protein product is CSARDDSGANVLTF.